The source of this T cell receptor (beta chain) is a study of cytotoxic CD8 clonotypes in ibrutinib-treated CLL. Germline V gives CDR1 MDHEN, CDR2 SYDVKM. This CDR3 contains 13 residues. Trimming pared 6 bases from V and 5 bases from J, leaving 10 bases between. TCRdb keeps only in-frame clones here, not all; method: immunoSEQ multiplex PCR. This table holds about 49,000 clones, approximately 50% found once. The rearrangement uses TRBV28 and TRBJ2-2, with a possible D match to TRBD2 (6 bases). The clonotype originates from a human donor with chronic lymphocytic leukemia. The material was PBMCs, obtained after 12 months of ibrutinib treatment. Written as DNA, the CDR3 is TGTGCCAGCAGATGGGGGGAAACCGGGGAGCTGTTTTTT. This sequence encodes CASRWGETGELFF.